This TCR beta chain was sequenced in a study of shared clonotypes between healthy human individuals. General study findings and limits: Apart from blood, nothing was sampled; tissue repertoires likely differ. Naive CD4 clonotypes were shared across a few donors at about 5.3%.

Terminally differentiated effector memory CD45RA+ cells were left out of the naive CD8 fraction, which was CD45RO-negative and positively selected for CCR7. In its sample, this clone was seen a few times. Its antigen remains unidentified. This CDR3 has 14 amino acids. Trimming pared 3 bases from V and 6 bases from J, leaving 14 bases between. The germline V gene encodes CDR1 ENHRY and CDR2 SYGVKD. Each subset's genomic DNA was split evenly across several immunoSEQ plates. Data came from immunoSEQ multiplex PCR; TCRdb stores just in-frame clones and leaves some out. The sample lists around 1.9 million clones, 85% to 95% seen once, with over 1.5% in the top ten.

The chain is built from TRBV10-3 and TRBJ1-2; D unresolved. The sequenced sample consisted of naive CD8+ T cells from PBMCs. The TCR was taken from a young man in good health. Some clones in this sample may be carry-over from other donors' samples. The CDR3 region is CAISDSRIFDGYTF. The CDR3 bases are TGTGCCATCAGTGACTCCCGGATCTTCGATGGCTACACCTTC.